One and the same sample provided the 8 T cell receptor beta chains below, sequenced in a study of CXCR3-negative and CXCR3-positive naive CD8 T cells. The authors prepared UMI-labeled TRB cDNA libraries by 5' RACE. Following a re-call of the 5' RACE reads, TCRdb has one entry per CDR3 protein and lacks DNA. In total, the table holds roughly 89,000 distinct CDR3 sequences. Sequenced sample: naive CXCR3- CD8+ T cells from blood. Subset described: CD45RO-CCR7+CD27+CD95- naive CD8+ T cells lacking CXCR3 (TNR3-). These receptors originate from a human donor in good health. Some clones in this sample may be carry-over from other donors' samples.

This rearrangement joins TRBV29-1 to TRBJ2-7; TCRdb lists TRBD1, though no DNA is available to test this call. CDR1 is SQVTM and CDR2 is ANQGSEA in the germline V gene. This CDR3 contains 12 residues. The CDR3 protein is CSVGQGSYEQYF.

This chain links TRBV29-1 with TRBJ1-2; TCRdb lists TRBD1, though no DNA is available to test this call. The CDR3 loop spans 16 amino acids. Germline V gene data show CDR1 as SQVTM and CDR2 as ANQGSEA. The CDR3 loop reads CSVDRGTERTNYGYTF.

The J gene is TRBJ2-1, the V gene TRBV29-1; TCRdb outputs TRBD1, but without DNA this stays unchecked. The germline CDR1 and CDR2 sequences are SQVTM and ANQGSEA. This CDR3 comprises 11 residues. This CDR3 is CSVEVGGGQFF.

The chain links TRBV7-9 to TRBJ2-5; TCRdb's assignment of TRBD1 cannot be checked, as there is no DNA. The CDR3 spans 15 residues. CDR1 and CDR2 (germline): SEHNR, FQNEAQ (reference sequence). CDR3 region: CASSGIRDIQETQYF.

This chain uses TRBV9 with TRBJ2-7; TCRdb picks TRBD1, but there is no DNA to check that call. The CDR3 length is 15 residues. Germline V lookup: CDR1 SGDLS, CDR2 YYNGEE. The CDR3 here is CASSGQGQGGHEQYF.

The chain uses TRBV5-5 and TRBJ2-7; absent DNA, TCRdb's TRBD1 call cannot be checked. CDR3 length: 16 residues. Germline CDR1 SGHKS, CDR2 YYEKEE (reference sequence). CDR3 protein: CASSLDATGYSYEQYF.

The V gene is TRBV20-1, the J gene TRBJ1-2. Germline V CDR1 and CDR2: DFQATT, SNEGSKA (reference sequence). The CDR3 has 16 residues. The CDR3 sequence: CSARDQAGRWGYGYTF.

This chain uses TRBV4-1 with TRBJ1-2; TCRdb designates TRBD1, a call that cannot be tested without DNA. CDR1 and CDR2 (germline): MGHRA, YSYEKL. The CDR3 sequence is 16 residues long. The CDR3 reads CASSQDGQGGYYGYTF.